This is a list of T cell receptor beta chains from one sample in a study of shared clonotypes between healthy human individuals. Assay: immunoSEQ multiplex PCR; the TCRdb copy retains only in-frame clones and omits some. The sample lists fewer than 700,000 clones, 85% to 95% occurring once. The sequencing input was naive CD8+ T cells sorted from blood. The receptors were sampled from a woman younger than 45 in good health. The conserved cysteine and the conserved F or W are not part of the CDR3 here.

v_gene	j_gene	CDR3aa
TRBV28	TRBJ2-1	ASSLYAGAPRVHEQF
TRBV13	TRBJ1-5	ASSPGRDGNQPQH
TRBV27	TRBJ2-7	ASSLVREPYEQY
TRBV11-2	NA	ASSYREVDEQY
TRBV4-1	TRBJ1-2	ASSQDRRASGYT
TRBV4-1	TRBJ2-3	ASSQGDSGSFGWETDTQY
TRBV2	TRBJ1-1	ASEVSAVVNTEAF
TRBV7-2	TRBJ2-6	ASSDRQGLAGANVLT
TRBV4-2	TRBJ1-1	ASSPGTDVTEAF
TRBV9	TRBJ2-7	ASGEAPSYEQY
TRBV20-1	TRBJ1-2	SASGRDGYT
TRBV5-1	TRBJ2-5	ASSFSTEETQY
TRBV6-5	TRBJ2-7	ASSSLLAGYYEQY
TRBV28	TRBJ2-7	ASSFAGTGAEQY
TRBV27	NA	ASSLHRGTPYEQY
TRBV28	TRBJ2-2	ASSALLAGPGELF
TRBV7-8	TRBJ2-5	ASSLVTSGGSQY
TRBV10-3	TRBJ1-1	ATGSPNQGDTEAF
TRBV7-9	TRBJ2-5	ASSFGRETQY
TRBV28	TRBJ2-3	ASSPITMGLAGDPWY
TRBV27	TRBJ2-2	ASSLRGGNTGELF
TRBV5-1	TRBJ2-7	ASSLLLAGDYEQY
TRBV5-1	TRBJ2-2	ASSPPRLAALTGELF
TRBV27	TRBJ2-5	ASSPRVSQETQY
TRBV7-2	TRBJ1-1	ASSLVRAQRGDTEAF
TRBV28	TRBJ2-7	ASSLTGSSYEQY
TRBV28	TRBJ2-5	ASVQLLAGGQETQY
TRBV9	TRBJ1-2	ASSARDNYGYT
TRBV15	TRBJ2-7	ATSRGTEGGYEQY
TRBV28	TRBJ1-1	ASSGTISGRPEAF
TRBV5-4	TRBJ2-5	ASSSGGEQY
TRBV7-9	TRBJ1-3	ASSSTGAPGNTIY
TRBV12-5	TRBJ2-7	ASGWGGGKHEQY
TRBV4-1	TRBJ1-4	ASSLRDGATNEKLF
TRBV13	TRBJ1-1	ASERDPAEAF
TRBV7-9	TRBJ2-7	ASSLADGSYEQY
TRBV4-1	TRBJ2-2	ASSGRVTGELF
TRBV4-1	TRBJ2-7	ASSQGAGRAAEQY
TRBV6-1	TRBJ2-4	ASSGGYIQY
TRBV7-3	TRBJ2-5	ASSLQGLGETQY
TRBV30	TRBJ2-5	AWDARETQY
TRBV28	TRBJ2-4	ASSLYALAKNIQY
TRBV5-1	TRBJ2-7	ASSLVPSDRDYEQY
TRBV7-2	TRBJ2-2	ASSLVQGVTGELF
TRBV11-2	NA	ASSLDRAPYEQY
TRBV6-5	TRBJ1-1	ASSSGPPEAF
TRBV2	TRBJ2-1	ASSEEVAYNEQF
TRBV27	TRBJ2-3	ASSAVGAGDTQY